This passage covers 3 T cell receptor beta chains from one sample sequenced in a study of blood T cell repertoires in COVID-19 (dated by TCRdb to 2019 to 2021). The library came from the immunoSEQ multiplex PCR assay. In TCRdb, the immuneACCESS table is reduced to in-frame sequences with V and J assigned. These tables do not hold every clone; where another copy was compared, an unresolved V gene accounts for under half, and the others remain unexplained. The sample table records about 330,000 clones; around 80% of these occur just once. The ten largest account for 1% to 1.5% of the sample. The sample consisted of peripheral blood. These receptor sequences come from a woman aged 45-59 years with acute or convalescent COVID-19.

This clone was seen a handful of times. Other DNA sequences of this sample code for an identical CDR3. CDR3 DNA: TGTGCCAGCAGCCAAGAAGGCCTAGCGGGAGGGGGCACAGATACGCAGTATTTT. It yields the protein CASSQEGLAGGGTDTQYF. The rearrangement joins TRBV3-1 (or the pseudogene TRBV3-2) to TRBJ2-3; 12 nucleotides agree with TRBD2. With V trimmed by 0 bases and J by 1 base, 5 bases remained unmatched. The CDR3 is made up of 18 amino acids. The germline V gene encodes CDR1 LGHDT and CDR2 YNNKEL (reference sequence).

The chain recombines TRBV10-3 with TRBJ2-6; maybe TRBD2 (6 bases). The CDR3 runs 17 residues. Per germline, CDR1 ENHRY and CDR2 SYGVKD. V lost 7 bases and J 0 bases, leaving 16 bases between the germline ends. The CDR3 loop is CAIKEGVHSSGANVLTF. The CDR3, as DNA: TGTGCCATCAAGGAGGGAGTTCACTCCTCTGGGGCCAACGTCCTGACTTTC.

There are a few counts of this clone. V is TRBV7-8 and J is TRBJ1-4; D may be TRBD1 (5 bases). This CDR3 region has 14 residues. Trimming stripped 3 bases from V and 6 bases from J, with 11 bases between. The germline CDR1 and CDR2 sequences are SGHVS and FQNEAQ. The CDR3 protein is CASSLGQEYEKLFF. The CDR3 bases are TGTGCCAGCAGCTTGGGGCAGGAATATGAAAAACTGTTTTTT.